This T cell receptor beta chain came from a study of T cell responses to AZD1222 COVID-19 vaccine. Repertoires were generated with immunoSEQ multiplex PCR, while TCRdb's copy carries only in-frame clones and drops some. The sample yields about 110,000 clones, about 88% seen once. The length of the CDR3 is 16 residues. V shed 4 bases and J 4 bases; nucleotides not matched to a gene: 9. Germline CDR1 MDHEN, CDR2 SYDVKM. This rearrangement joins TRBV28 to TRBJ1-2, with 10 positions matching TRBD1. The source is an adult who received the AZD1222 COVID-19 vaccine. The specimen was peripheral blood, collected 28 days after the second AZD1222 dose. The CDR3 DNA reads TGTGCCAGCAGTTCCACCTCGACAGGGGGCAGCTATGGCTACACCTTC. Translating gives CASSSTSTGGSYGYTF.